This entry lists 10 T cell receptor beta chains sequenced from one sample in a study of cytotoxic CD8 clonotypes in ibrutinib-treated CLL. Here immunoSEQ multiplex PCR was the method, and the copy in TCRdb shows in-frame clones only, minus some. The repertoire has approximately 210,000 clones, over 55% of them found once; the top ten carry about an eighth. Specimen: PBMCs, collected after 24 months of ibrutinib treatment. The receptors originated from a human donor with chronic lymphocytic leukemia.

The chain has TRBV23-1 and TRBJ2-1; D uncertain. TRBV23-1 qualifies as an ORF whose function is uncertain. V was trimmed by 0 bases and J by 8 bases, leaving 11 bases between them. The CDR3 covers 14 residues. The CDR3 DNA sequence: TGCGCCAGCAGTCAATCCGCTGGTCCCCATGAGCAGTTCTTC. This codes for CASSQSAGPHEQFF.

The chain has TRBV27 and TRBJ2-1, with 10 bases identical to TRBD2. This CDR3 spans 16 amino acids. V lost 7 bases to trimming and J lost 10 bases; unmatched junction nucleotides: 16. Germline V gives CDR1 MNHEY, CDR2 SMNVEV (reference sequence). CDR3 residues: CASTTFLSGRLLEQFF. CDR3 DNA sequence: TGTGCCAGCACCACCTTTCTTAGCGGGAGGCTCCTGGAGCAGTTCTTC.

This clone was seen a few times. This chain connects TRBV28 to TRBJ2-2; a weak D match, TRBD1 (5 bases). The CDR3 loop spans 13 amino acids. The germline V gene has CDR1 MDHEN and CDR2 SYDVKM. Trimming cost V 6 bases and J 0 bases, with 5 bases left between them. The CDR3 is CASRGPNTGELFF. The CDR3, as DNA: TGTGCCAGCAGGGGGCCGAACACCGGGGAGCTGTTTTTT.

This clone was observed a few times. The V and J genes are TRBV2 and TRBJ2-7; 9 nucleotides align to TRBD1. This CDR3 comprises 14 residues. V shed 4 bases, J shed 6 bases, and the junction held 7 bases outside the gene matches. From germline, CDR1 is SNHLY and CDR2 FYNNEI. CDR3 sequence: CASSVGTGLSEQYF. CDR3 sequence (DNA): TGTGCCAGCAGTGTTGGGACAGGGTTGAGCGAGCAGTACTTC.

This clone has only a few counts. The CDR3 here is CASSEEWAGDYNYGYTF. In DNA, the CDR3 is TGTGCCAGCAGTGAAGAGTGGGCCGGTGATTATAACTATGGCTACACCTTC. J is TRBJ1-2 and V is TRBV2; D gene uncertain. Germline assignment: CDR1 SNHLY and CDR2 FYNNEI. CDR3 length equals 17 residues. V was trimmed by 1 base and J by 1 base, leaving 16 bases between them. Full variable domain (outside the CDR3, taken from reference TRBV2 and TRBJ1-2): EPEVTQTPSHQVTQMGQEVILRCVPISNHLYFYWYRQILGQKVEFLVSFYNNEISEKSEIFDDQFSVERPDGSNFTLKIRSTKLEDSAMYFCASSEEWAGDYNYGYTFGSGTRLTVV.

The chain combines TRBV10-3 with TRBJ2-6; tentatively, D is TRBD1 or TRBD2 (5 bases each). Trimming left V 4 bases short and J 1 base short, with 17 bases between. Germline V lookup: CDR1 ENHRY, CDR2 SYGVKD. This CDR3 has 18 residues. The CDR3 reads CAISGPGRHVSGANVLTF. Here the CDR3 DNA reads TGTGCCATCAGTGGACCGGGACGGCATGTATCTGGGGCCAACGTCCTGACTTTC.

This chain uses TRBV7-2 with TRBJ2-7, with D perhaps matching TRBD1 (6 bases). This CDR3 comprises 15 residues. The germline CDR1 and CDR2 sequences are SGHTA and FQGNSA. Trimming took off 5 bases at V and 3 bases at J, with 17 bases between the two ends. The CDR3 nucleotides are TGTGCCAGCAGCAAGGCGTGGCAGGGACACTACGAGCAGTACTTC. Protein product: CASSKAWQGHYEQYF. The full variable domain, with the rest looked up from reference TRBV7-2 and TRBJ2-7, is GAGVSQSPSNKVTEKGKDVELRCDPISGHTALYWYRQSLGQGLEFLIYFQGNSAPDKSGLPSDRFSAERTGGSVSTLTIQRTQQEDSAVYLCASSKAWQGHYEQYFGPGTRLTVT.

The chain combines TRBV7-6 with TRBJ2-5; D possibly uses TRBD1 or TRBD2 (6 bases each). The CDR3 contains 13 residues. Between the trimmed V and J ends, which lost 5 bases and 5 bases, there was a span of 12 bases. Germline values: CDR1 SGHVS, CDR2 FNYEAQ. CDR3 sequence (DNA): TGTGCCAGCAGCCCTGGGGGGCGGGAGACCCAGTACTTC. It yields the protein CASSPGGRETQYF.

The V gene is TRBV7-9, the J gene TRBJ1-2; no clear D. From germline, CDR1 is SEHNR and CDR2 FQNEAQ (reference sequence). The germline V and J ends were trimmed by 2 bases and 8 bases, with 12 bases remaining between them. The CDR3 runs 13 residues. CDR3 in DNA: TGTGCCAGCAGCTTAAATCCGAGGGTGGGCTACACCTTC. It encodes CASSLNPRVGYTF.

CDR3 bases: TGCGCCAGCAGCTTGGTGGGTATAAGAAGCACTGAAGCTTTCTTT. It yields the protein CASSLVGIRSTEAFF. The chain couples TRBV5-1 to TRBJ1-1, with no clear D. The CDR3 has 15 amino acids. V was shortened by 0 bases and J by 4 bases, with 13 bases between the two germline ends. CDR1 SGHRS and CDR2 YFSETQ come from the germline V gene.